The 6 T cell receptor beta chains below come from one sample, sequenced in a study of blood T cell repertoires in COVID-19. Only in-frame clones appear in the TCRdb table, and some are missing; sequencing was by immunoSEQ multiplex PCR. The sample lists 200,000 to 300,000 clones, approximately 88% occurring once. The sample consisted of PBMCs or T cells enriched from blood (not recorded which). These receptor sequences come from a woman in her thirties or forties with acute COVID-19.

The chain links TRBV7-6 to TRBJ1-4; 10 nucleotides line up with TRBD1. CDR1 and CDR2 (germline): SGHVS, FNYEAQ. This CDR3 has 15 amino acids. Trimming took 4 bases from V and 6 from J; bases not matched to a gene: 5. This chain's CDR3 is CASSSSGTGDEKLFF. In nucleotides, the CDR3 is TGTGCCAGCAGCTCGTCCGGGACAGGGGATGAAAAACTGTTTTTT.

V gene TRBV19 combines with J gene TRBJ1-2; the match to TRBD1 covers 7 bases. Germline-derived CDR1 and CDR2 are LNHDA and SQIVND (reference sequence). The CDR3 has 14 amino acids. V gave up 8 bases and J gave up 5 bases; unmatched junction bases: 11. The CDR3 DNA reads as TGTGCCAGTCGACGGGGACAGCCAACTTATGGCTACACCTTC. Translating gives CASRRGQPTYGYTF.

CDR3 protein: CASSSTAGNTEAFF. CDR3 bases: TGCGCCAGCAGCTCGACAGCAGGGAACACTGAAGCTTTCTTT. The J gene is TRBJ1-1, the V gene TRBV5-1; a possible D gene is TRBD1 (5 bases). Germline CDR1 is SGHRS and CDR2 is YFSETQ. The CDR3 has 14 amino acids. V lost 3 bases and J 1 base, leaving 10 bases between the germline ends.

V is TRBV3-1 (or the pseudogene TRBV3-2) and J is TRBJ1-5; the D is unclear. The CDR3 loop spans 13 amino acids. Germline values: CDR1 LGHDT, CDR2 YNNKEL (reference sequence). Trimming shortened V by 0 bases and J by 4 bases, and 4 bases separated the two germline ends. Written as DNA, the CDR3 is TGTGCCAGCAGCCAAGACTTGAATCAGCCCCAGCATTTT. The encoded protein is CASSQDLNQPQHF.

The DNA of the CDR3 is TGTGCCAGCAGCAGACAGGGGGAAGGCTACACCTTC. Protein product: CASSRQGEGYTF. V is TRBV14 and J is TRBJ1-2; 9 nucleotides line up with TRBD1. The ends lost 5 bases at V and 8 bases at J; junction bases unmatched: 3. Germline loops: CDR1 SGHDN, CDR2 FVKESK. This CDR3 spans 12 amino acids.

This sequence joins TRBV4-1 and TRBJ1-4, with D maybe TRBD1 (6 bases). V was pared by 0 bases and J by 3 bases, with 8 bases between. Germline-derived CDR1 and CDR2 are MGHRA and YSYEKL. This CDR3 region has 15 residues. The CDR3 DNA reads as TGCGCCAGCAGCCAAGACGGACAGCCTAATGAAAAACTGTTTTTT. It translates to CASSQDGQPNEKLFF.